This T cell receptor (beta chain) was captured in a study of CD8+ T cells in alopecia areata (dated by TCRdb to 2016 to 2019). General notes on the study: Treated patients were enrolled in an open-label pilot trial of oral tofacitinib at 5 to 10 mg twice daily for moderate-to-severe alopecia areata. Tofacitinib was given for 6 to 18 months, followed by 6 months of follow-up off drug to assess delayed response and recurrence. In both human patients and the C3H/HeJ mouse model, the study applied high-throughput TCRbeta sequencing to look at T cell clonal expansion in alopecia areata. Human TCRbeta sequencing covered scalp tissue and sorted CD4+ and CD8+ peripheral blood T cells from patchy and totalis/universalis alopecia areata patients and healthy controls. Patients on tofacitinib were biopsied at baseline and after 4 and 24 weeks of treatment, and several of the patients also had a later scalp biopsy. Scalp clonality was compared among normal scalp (n=4), patchy alopecia areata scalp (n=8), and alopecia totalis/universalis scalp (n=8). RNA came from the PAXgene miRNA kit for fixed scalp, the miRNeasy kit for PBMCs, and the RNeasy kit for mouse skin. TCRbeta CDR3 regions were amplified by immunoSEQ multiplex PCR with 35 Vbeta forward and 13 Jbeta reverse primers.

Concerning this clone itself: Its antigen is still unknown. No much larger clone is present one base from it, and per-base qualities are unavailable.

According to the study, the label for this sample's time point signals: baseline before oral tofacitinib. Lesional scalp punch biopsies and peripheral blood were collected from alopecia areata patients. PBMCs were isolated by density centrifugation and stained for CD3, CD4 and CD8, after which CD4+ and CD8+ T cells were sorted on a FACSAria. Library preparation was by the immunoSEQ multiplex PCR assay. To provide template for TCR sequencing, every sample had RNA extracted and reverse transcribed into cDNA. SuperScript III was used to make first-strand cDNA, primed with a 2:1 mix of oligo-dT and random hexamers. Amplification bias was assessed with a synthetic immune receptor repertoire, and residual bias was removed computationally. The paper's data handling went like this. Raw reads were preprocessed to remove errors, and CDR3 was defined according to IMGT conventions as the region from the conserved cysteine to phenylalanine. Clonality was computed by normalizing Shannon entropy by log2 of the number of productive unique TCRs and subtracting the result from 1. CD4 or CD8 identity of scalp clones was inferred by cross-referencing scalp TCRbeta sequences with sorted blood CD4 and CD8 repertoires. The source is immuneACCESS, and TCRdb retained only in-frame sequences with V and J called. Part of the clones is not carried over; for the studies checked, unresolved V genes explain less than half of this, and the remainder is unexplained. The V and J calls and the clone size are those of that table, but D and trimming were determined from the DNA. The sample table shows around 61,000 clones, and about 45% are seen once. The ten largest clones represent about 15% of the sample.

The paper as a whole reports these results and caveats: Shared TCR sequences between patients were less evident than in mice, which may be partly attributable to HLA diversity in the patient population. Unlike mouse skin, where gammadelta T cells dominate, normal human skin contains resident alphabeta T cells that get sequenced too, which complicates analysis of the scalp TCR repertoire. Higher clonality and more expanded CD8+ clones were observed in lesional scalp than in normal scalp, particularly in alopecia totalis/universalis, a finding suggestive of antigenic drive.

The CDR3 runs 16 residues from the cysteine to the phenylalanine. Only CDR3 DNA is held: 48 bases, read in frame from base 1. At the junction V is shortened by 3 bases and J by 0 bases, with 13 bases in between. The germline V gene yields SGDLS for CDR1 and YYNGEE for CDR2. The sample here was CD8+ T cells sorted from blood, taken at week 0. The TCR sequence derives from a human donor with alopecia areata. The receptor chain draws on TRBV9 and TRBJ1-3, with the D segment identity uncertain. At the DNA level, the sequence is TGTGCCAGCAGCGCCGCCATGCTCGGCTCTGGAAACACCATATATTTT. Translated, this gives CASSAAMLGSGNTIYF.